The 29 T cell receptor beta chains presented below share a single source sample, sequenced in a study of blood T cell repertoires in COVID-19. Assay: immunoSEQ multiplex PCR; the TCRdb copy retains only in-frame clones and omits some. The sample includes approximately 210,000 clones, 81% of them seen just once. The sample taken for sequencing was PBMCs or T cells enriched from blood (not recorded which). These receptors all come from a woman between 45 and 65 years old with acute COVID-19.

This rearrangement joins TRBV6-5 to TRBJ1-5; 7 positions agree with TRBD1. Germline CDR1 reads MNHEY; CDR2 reads SVGAGI. The CDR3 runs 13 residues. J lost 7 bases, V lost 5 bases, and 5 bases had no gene match. The CDR3: CASSRQGGQPQHF. The CDR3 DNA follows: TGTGCCAGCAGTAGACAGGGAGGACAGCCCCAGCATTTT.

This chain uses TRBV20-1 with TRBJ1-4, with no clear D. Germline-derived CDR1 and CDR2 are DFQATT and SNEGSKA (reference sequence). The CDR3 spans 11 residues. V lost 6 bases to trimming and J lost 7 bases, with 9 bases between them. The CDR3 DNA reads as TGCAGTGCGGAGACGGGTGAAAAACTGTTTTTT. Translating it yields CSAETGEKLFF.

The chain is built from TRBV7-2 and TRBJ1-3; possible D gene TRBD1, 6 bases. CDR1 and CDR2 (germline): SGHTA, FQGNSA. The CDR3 totals 16 residues. Trimming removed 5 bases at V and 4 bases at J, with 18 bases between. The CDR3 protein is CASSPGQPSAGNTIYF. As DNA, the CDR3 is TGTGCCAGCAGCCCAGGACAGCCCAGCGCGGGAAACACCATATATTTT.

This chain links TRBV6-1 with TRBJ1-6; 8 bases are a match to TRBD1. The CDR3 is 15 amino acids. Germline assignment: CDR1 MNHNS and CDR2 SASEGT. The V gene end was trimmed by 2 bases and the J gene end by 7 bases; junction bases not matched to a gene: 4. The CDR3 coding sequence is TGTGCCAGCAGTGAAACGGACAGGGCAAATTCACCCCTCCACTTT. This codes for CASSETDRANSPLHF.

This clone was counted once. This CDR3 is CASSIQGLEAFF. The DNA for the CDR3 is TGTGCCAGCAGCATCCAGGGACTTGAAGCTTTCTTT. The rearrangement links TRBV7-9 to TRBJ1-1; the D gene is possibly TRBD1 (5 bases). Germline CDR1 and CDR2: SEHNR and FQNEAQ (reference sequence). Trimming took off 5 bases at V and 7 bases at J, with 11 bases between the two ends. The CDR3 has 12 residues.

This chain links TRBV7-3 with TRBJ2-2; the match to TRBD2 covers 14 bases. V gave up 5 bases and J gave up 6 bases; unmatched junction bases: 14. CDR1 and CDR2 (germline): SGHTA, FQGTGA. The length of the CDR3 is 19 residues. Here the CDR3 reads CASSLLRPGLAGEAGELFF. CDR3 nucleotides: TGTGCCAGCAGCCTATTACGCCCGGGACTAGCGGGAGAGGCCGGGGAGCTGTTTTTT. Full variable domain (outside the CDR3, taken from reference TRBV7-3 and TRBJ2-2): GAGVSQTPSNKVTEKGKYVELRCDPISGHTALYWYRQSLGQGPEFLIYFQGTGAADDSGLPNDRFFAVRPEGSVSTLKIQRTERGDSAVYLCASSLLRPGLAGEAGELFFGEGSRLTVL.

V is TRBV28 and J is TRBJ2-7; TRBD1 aligns across 9 bases. The germline CDR1 and CDR2 sequences are MDHEN and SYDVKM. CDR3 length: 14 residues. Trimming at V came to 2 bases and at J to 2 bases, leaving 1 base not matched to a gene. CDR3 in amino acids: CASSLGTGTYEQYF. The CDR3 DNA reads TGTGCCAGCAGTTTAGGGACAGGGACCTACGAGCAGTACTTC.

The rearrangement uses TRBV28 and TRBJ2-3; 7 nucleotides agree with TRBD2. Trimming took 8 bases from V and 2 from J; bases not matched to a gene: 10. There are 15 residues in the CDR3. Germline CDR1 and CDR2: MDHEN and SYDVKM. For the CDR3, the DNA is TGTGCCAGCTCGATGGCGGGGGTCTACACAGATACGCAGTATTTT. It specifies CASSMAGVYTDTQYF.

This clone was detected once. V gene TRBV7-2 combines with J gene TRBJ1-1; 8 nucleotides line up with TRBD1. V shed 4 bases, J shed 1 base, and the junction held 8 bases outside the gene matches. The germline CDR1 and CDR2 sequences are SGHTA and FQGNSA. There are 16 residues in the CDR3. The CDR3 region has the DNA TGTGCCAGCAGCTCCCGCCAGGGGGCTTCGAACACTGAAGCTTTCTTT. It codes for CASSSRQGASNTEAFF.

The chain combines TRBV10-2 with TRBJ2-7; 9 positions match TRBD1. The CDR3 totals 14 residues. Germline V gene data show CDR1 as WSHSY and CDR2 as SAAADI. After removal of 6 bases from V and 5 bases from J, the junction contained 8 bases not matched to a gene. The CDR3 DNA is TGCGCCAGCAGGGGAACAGGGGGCGAGCACGAGCAGTACTTC. This encodes CASRGTGGEHEQYF.

The V and J genes are TRBV7-8 and TRBJ2-1, with TRBD2 identical over 10 bases. Unmatched junction bases numbered 2, after V lost 2 bases and J lost 4 bases. CDR1 and CDR2 (germline): SGHVS, FQNEAQ. CDR3 length: 15 amino acids. The CDR3 bases are TGTGCCAGCAGCTTACTAGCGGGGGCATACAATGAGCAGTTCTTC. Translating gives CASSLLAGAYNEQFF.

The V gene is TRBV29-1, the J gene TRBJ2-3; no clear D. The CDR3 runs 13 residues. Germline-derived CDR1 and CDR2 are SQVTM and ANQGSEA. The V gene lost 5 bases and the J gene lost 4 bases, with 13 bases spanning the gap. The CDR3 nucleotides are TGCAGCGTTCAGGTGCAAATAGCAGATACGCAGTATTTT. This codes for CSVQVQIADTQYF.

This clone was observed a handful of times. The rearrangement links TRBV5-4 to TRBJ1-3, with a tentative D call TRBD1 (5 bases). The CDR3 length is 16 residues. Germline V gene data show CDR1 as SGHNT and CDR2 as YYREEE (reference sequence). V lost 4 bases and J lost 4, with 18 bases in between. The CDR3 bases are TGTGCCAGCAGCATGGGCCTGGGGGGGGAAGGAAACACCATATATTTT. Its protein product is CASSMGLGGEGNTIYF.

This clone was observed a few times. The chain combines TRBV5-4 with TRBJ2-3; D is perhaps TRBD2 (6 bases). V lost 4 bases to trimming and J lost 3 bases, with 12 bases between them. CDR3 length equals 14 residues. Germline assignment: CDR1 SGHNT and CDR2 YYREEE (reference sequence). This CDR3 reads CASSRNGGTDTQYF. The CDR3 nucleotides read TGTGCCAGCAGCCGGAACGGGGGAACAGATACGCAGTATTTT.

The V gene is TRBV18, the J gene TRBJ2-7; TRBD2 matches at 11 bases. Per germline, CDR1 KGHSH and CDR2 LQKENI. Germline trimming cut 8 bases from V and 7 bases from J; bases unmatched to any gene: 10. This CDR3 has 14 amino acids. This CDR3 reads CASRTGTSGEEQYF. The CDR3 coding sequence is TGTGCCAGCAGAACCGGGACTAGCGGAGAGGAGCAGTACTTC.

This clone was found once. The V call is TRBV27, the J call TRBJ2-1; TRBD1 matches at 10 bases. CDR3 length: 14 residues. CDR1 and CDR2 (germline): MNHEY, SMNVEV (reference sequence). After removal of 5 bases from V and 4 bases from J, the junction contained 2 bases not matched to a gene. Here the CDR3 DNA reads TGTGCCAGCAGTCCGGGACAGGGGTACAATGAGCAGTTCTTC. Translation: CASSPGQGYNEQFF.

This clone was detected once. CDR3 protein: CASSEGRGSYEQYF. The CDR3, as DNA: TGCGCCAGCAGTGAAGGGCGGGGTTCCTACGAGCAGTACTTC. The V gene is TRBV10-2, the J gene TRBJ2-7; D is possibly TRBD2 (6 bases). The CDR3 loop spans 14 amino acids. Between the trimmed V and J ends, which lost 3 bases and 1 base, there was a span of 10 bases. CDR1 and CDR2 from the germline V gene are WSHSY and SAAADI.

V is TRBV30 and J is TRBJ1-4, with D perhaps TRBD1 (5 bases). Germline V CDR1 and CDR2: GTSNPN, SVGIG (reference sequence). This CDR3 region has 13 residues. V was pared by 8 bases and J by 8 bases, with 18 bases between. The CDR3 bases are TGTGCCCTGTCATCCCAGGGTAACGAAAAACTGTTTTTT. This translates into CALSSQGNEKLFF.

The J gene is TRBJ1-1, the V gene TRBV9; D might be TRBD1 (6 bases). The V and J ends lost 4 bases and 5 bases respectively, with 15 bases between them. Germline lookup yields CDR1 SGDLS and CDR2 YYNGEE. This CDR3 comprises 14 residues. The CDR3 coding sequence is TGTGCCAGCAGCATGTTAGGGGGTTGGACTGAAGCTTTCTTT. Translation gives CASSMLGGWTEAFF.

This chain connects TRBV18 to TRBJ1-1, with 7 nucleotides matching TRBD1. The CDR3 length is 14 residues. Losses at the gene ends were 0 bases for V and 6 bases for J; bases not matched to a gene: 4. Germline values: CDR1 KGHSH, CDR2 LQKENI. CDR3 region: CASSPPTGVAEAFF. Written as DNA, the CDR3 is TGTGCCAGCTCACCACCTACAGGGGTGGCTGAAGCTTTCTTT.

The V gene is TRBV6-5, the J gene TRBJ2-7; D may be TRBD1 (6 bases). Germline V gives CDR1 MNHEY, CDR2 SVGAGI. CDR3 length: 14 amino acids. Trimming cost V 0 bases and J 0 bases, with 6 bases left between them. The CDR3 sequence: CASSYSQGSYEQYF. As DNA, the CDR3 is TGTGCCAGCAGTTACTCACAGGGCTCCTACGAGCAGTACTTC.

This sequence joins TRBV7-9 and TRBJ2-3; 7 bases are shared with TRBD2. The CDR3 extends over 14 amino acids. J gave up 1 base and V 5 bases, and 3 bases lay outside the gene matches. The germline V gene has CDR1 SEHNR and CDR2 FQNEAQ (reference sequence). CDR3 nucleotide sequence: TGTGCCAGCAGCACCAGCGGGGGCACAGATACGCAGTATTTT. It codes for CASSTSGGTDTQYF.

The chain combines TRBV28 with TRBJ1-2; no definite D call. This CDR3 spans 15 amino acids. The V end was cut by 2 bases, the J end by 5 bases, with 15 bases between. CDR1 is MDHEN and CDR2 is SYDVKM in the germline V gene. The CDR3, as DNA: TGTGCCAGCAGTTTAGCGACTAGGGAGTGGTATGGCTACACCTTC. Amino acids: CASSLATREWYGYTF.

This clone appeared a few times. The chain has TRBV10-3 and TRBJ2-5; 7 bases map to TRBD1. The CDR3 consists of 13 residues. The germline CDR1 and CDR2 sequences are ENHRY and SYGVKD. The V segment lost 4 bases and the J segment 5 bases; nucleotides outside the gene matches: 4. The CDR3 DNA reads TGTGCCATCAGTGCGGGACAGAAGGAGACCCAGTACTTC. Encoded protein: CAISAGQKETQYF.

CDR3 sequence: CASSEARLETQYF. The CDR3 nucleotides are TGTGCCAGCTCCGAGGCCCGCCTGGAGACCCAGTACTTC. The chain has TRBV12-3 or TRBV12-4 and TRBJ2-5; D ambiguous. The CDR3 has 13 amino acids. V gave up 8 bases and J gave up 5 bases, with 15 bases separating them.

Comments on this clone: The germline gene is not matched at one end of the junction; a read error may be the cause. V and J are TRBV6-2 or TRBV6-3 and TRBJ2-4; 9 positions agree with TRBD2. This CDR3 has 19 amino acids. Germline V gene data show CDR1 as MNHEY and CDR2 as SVGEGT. CDR3 DNA sequence: TGTGCCAGCAGTTACTTACTGGCTAGCGGGGACCTAGCCAAAAACATTCAGTGCTTC. Amino acid sequence: CASSYLLASGDLAKNIQCF.

This chain connects TRBV7-2 to TRBJ2-1, with D maybe TRBD1 (6 bases). Trimming removed 2 bases at V and 6 bases at J, with 17 bases between. The CDR3 is 16 amino acids. Germline CDR1 and CDR2: SGHTA and FQGNSA. The CDR3 DNA reads as TGTGCCAGCAGCTTACATGGGGGCACGGTGGGCAATGAGCAGTTCTTC. Its protein product is CASSLHGGTVGNEQFF.

This clone was detected a few times. The V gene is TRBV5-1, the J gene TRBJ1-4, with 8 positions matching TRBD1. The CDR3 totals 14 residues. CDR1 is SGHRS, CDR2 YFSETQ, per germline. V lost 5 bases to trimming and J lost 8 bases; unmatched junction nucleotides: 8. The CDR3 DNA is TGCGCCAGCAGTATGACAGGGGCGGAAGAAAAACTGTTTTTT. Translating it yields CASSMTGAEEKLFF.

The chain couples TRBV7-2 to TRBJ2-1; 11 bases map to TRBD2. The CDR3 consists of 16 residues. Per germline, CDR1 SGHTA and CDR2 FQGNSA. V shed 5 bases, J shed 4 bases, and the junction held 7 bases outside the gene matches. The CDR3 sequence: CASSPVAGGSYNEQFF. DNA for the CDR3: TGTGCCAGCAGCCCGGTAGCGGGGGGGAGTTACAATGAGCAGTTCTTC.